A selection of T cell receptor beta chains follows, all from one sample in a study of human CD8 memory T cell subsets. TCRdb reanalyzed the 5' RACE reads and collapses them to one entry per CDR3 protein, without DNA. The sample table sets out about 11,000 distinct CDR3 sequences. The specimen sequenced was CD8+ stem-like memory T cells (TSCM and TCM) sorted from PBMCs. Receptors were obtained from a human donor in good health. Each CDR3 is given with its conserved first and last residue. Expanded clones get a size class; other rows say once, few or many, or leave the size out.

clone_size	v_call	j_call	cdr3_aa
NA	TRBV10-3	TRBJ1-2	CAISELPQYYGYTF
NA	TRBV4-1	TRBJ1-2	CASSPPGAGVFEDGYTF
NA	TRBV28	TRBJ2-5	CASTLGGEETQYF
NA	TRBV7-3	TRBJ2-7	CASSYKYLGPGQEAEQYF
NA	TRBV27	TRBJ1-5	CASSLLGPNQPQHF
NA	TRBV5-4	TRBJ2-7	CASSLKGSYEQYF
NA	TRBV11-2	TRBJ2-7	CASSLVAASYEQYF
medium-sized	TRBV29-1	TRBJ2-1	CSVEHTSSYNEQFF
NA	TRBV28	TRBJ2-1	CASSFLYSGDSSYNEQFF
NA	TRBV11-2	TRBJ2-5	CASSLNAGQMETQYF
NA	TRBV2	TRBJ2-3	CASSEYRSDTQYF
NA	TRBV28	TRBJ1-1	CASSSPPTEAFF
medium-sized	TRBV29-1	TRBJ2-1	CSVVFGEAGLYNEQFF
medium-sized	TRBV27	TRBJ2-7	CASSPTSGRGEQYF
NA	TRBV6-5	TRBJ1-1	CASRQFVAGPEAFF
NA	TRBV4-1	TRBJ2-4	CASSQGREFYTAKNIQYF
NA	TRBV4-1	TRBJ2-7	CASSLETGTSGYEQYF
NA	TRBV15	TRBJ2-3	CATSRPIQGKFTDTQYF
NA	TRBV14	TRBJ2-1	CASSQDLPWGNEQFF
medium-sized	TRBV29-1	TRBJ2-7	CSVEEDRGRIHEQYF
NA	TRBV7-9	TRBJ1-1	CASRLTTGLEVAFF
NA	TRBV27	TRBJ2-1	CASGRGSGNEQFF
NA	TRBV20-1	TRBJ2-7	CSAEDDRELSEQYF
NA	TRBV3-1	TRBJ2-7	CASSPGVSGRDYEQYF
NA	TRBV5-1	TRBJ2-1	CASSLDQTSGYYNEQFF
medium-sized	TRBV7-9	TRBJ2-7	CASSLGQGAINEQYF
large	TRBV21-1	TRBJ2-2	CASSPLRGPNGELFF
NA	TRBV9	TRBJ1-1	CASSADGLNTEAFF
NA	TRBV9	TRBJ2-3	CASSPSIGADTQYF
NA	TRBV6-6	TRBJ1-1	CASSYRLYLGTDWNTEAFF
NA	TRBV19	TRBJ2-7	CASSLQGNYEQYF
NA	TRBV7-3	TRBJ1-2	CASSLYPGTPGGYTF
NA	TRBV20-1	TRBJ1-1	CSARVRTGHTEAFF
NA	TRBV5-6	TRBJ2-1	CASSLGPIGTTYNEQFF
NA	TRBV12-3/TRBV12-4	TRBJ2-1	CASRPAGGWYEQFF
NA	TRBV7-8	TRBJ2-2	CASSLREVGELFF